Each of the 8 T cell receptor beta chains below was sequenced from the same sample in a study of shared clonotypes between healthy human individuals. Sequenced by immunoSEQ multiplex PCR; TCRdb stores in-frame clones only, minus some. The profile shows about 1.1 million clones, about 80% of them singletons. The sample taken for sequencing was memory CD4+ T cells from PBMCs. Subset in this sample: CD45RA-negative fraction. The receptors come from a young man in good health. Some clones in this sample may be carry-over from other donors' samples.

This clone was observed once. The rearrangement uses TRBV7-9 and TRBJ1-6; tentatively, D is TRBD1 (5 bases). Trimming stripped 3 bases from V and 9 bases from J, with 12 bases between. From germline, CDR1 is SEHNR and CDR2 FQNEAQ (reference sequence). The length of the CDR3 is 14 residues. The CDR3 sequence is CASSFIGGGSPLHF. DNA for the CDR3: TGTGCCAGCAGCTTTATCGGCGGGGGTTCACCCCTCCACTTT. Full variable domain (missing parts from reference TRBV7-9 and TRBJ1-6): DTGVSQNPRHKITKRGQNVTFRCDPISEHNRLYWYRQTLGQGPEFLTYFQNEAQLEKSRLLSDRFSAERPKGSFSTLEIQRTEQGDSAMYLCASSFIGGGSPLHFGNGTRLTVT.

The rearrangement joins TRBV7-3 to TRBJ2-3; TRBD1 matches at 10 bases. Trimming took 4 bases from V and 3 from J; bases not matched to a gene: 4. Germline CDR1 and CDR2: SGHTA and FQGTGA. The CDR3 contains 15 residues. The DNA for the CDR3 is TGTGCCAGCAGCTGGGGACAGGGGAGAACAGATACGCAGTATTTT. It specifies CASSWGQGRTDTQYF.

The CDR3 loop reads CASSSTGAPDYGYTF. DNA for the CDR3: TGCGCCAGCAGCTCGACAGGGGCGCCGGACTATGGCTACACCTTC. The rearrangement joins TRBV5-1 to TRBJ1-2, with 8 bases identical to TRBD1. V shed 3 bases, J shed 3 bases, and the junction held 7 bases outside the gene matches. The CDR3 has 15 residues. Germline-derived CDR1 and CDR2 are SGHRS and YFSETQ. Complete variable domain (other parts from reference TRBV5-1 and TRBJ1-2): KAGVTQTPRYLIKTRGQQVTLSCSPISGHRSVSWYQQTPGQGLQFLFEYFSETQRNKGNFPGRFSGRQFSNSRSEMNVSTLELGDSALYLCASSSTGAPDYGYTFGSGTRLTVV.

This chain joins TRBV4-1 and TRBJ2-2; D gene unclear. CDR3 length: 19 amino acids. The V end was cut by 0 bases, the J end by 2 bases, with 19 bases between. Germline assignment: CDR1 MGHRA and CDR2 YSYEKL. CDR3 amino acids: CASSQDGAFRKRNTGELFF. The DNA of the CDR3 is TGCGCCAGCAGCCAAGATGGAGCGTTCCGAAAAAGAAACACCGGGGAGCTGTTTTTT.

J is TRBJ2-7 and V is TRBV6-5; 9 bases are shared with TRBD1. Germline CDR1 is MNHEY and CDR2 is SVGAGI. The CDR3 length is 15 residues. The V segment lost 2 bases and the J segment 4 bases; nucleotides outside the gene matches: 6. The CDR3, as DNA: TGTGCCAGCAGTTACCAGGCGGGGACAGGGTACGAGCAGTACTTC. Translating it yields CASSYQAGTGYEQYF.

The chain joins TRBV28 to TRBJ1-5; TRBD1 matches at 9 bases. The junction had 4 bases not matched to a gene; V was cut back by 4 bases and J by 6 bases. Per the germline V gene, CDR1 is MDHEN and CDR2 is SYDVKM. The CDR3 loop spans 14 amino acids. The CDR3 nucleotides are TGTGCCAGCAGTTCCAGACAGGGGGGTCAGCCCCAGCATTTT. Translated: CASSSRQGGQPQHF.

The chain employs TRBV28 and TRBJ1-4, with TRBD1 identical over 8 bases. Germline trimming cut 4 bases from V and 2 bases from J; bases unmatched to any gene: 9. CDR1 and CDR2 from the germline V gene are MDHEN and SYDVKM. The CDR3 loop spans 17 amino acids. The CDR3 protein is CASSSPGGRTTNEKLFF. The CDR3 DNA reads TGTGCCAGCAGTTCCCCAGGGGGCCGGACGACTAATGAAAAACTGTTTTTT.

This clone was observed many times. V usage is TRBV7-8 and J usage is TRBJ2-3; the match to TRBD2 covers 7 bases. Germline-derived CDR1 and CDR2 are SGHVS and FQNEAQ. Losses at the gene ends were 5 bases for V and 3 bases for J; bases not matched to a gene: 8. The CDR3 contains 15 residues. The CDR3 region is CASSAGLPATDTQYF. The CDR3 nucleotides read TGTGCCAGCAGCGCGGGACTACCGGCGACAGATACGCAGTATTTT.